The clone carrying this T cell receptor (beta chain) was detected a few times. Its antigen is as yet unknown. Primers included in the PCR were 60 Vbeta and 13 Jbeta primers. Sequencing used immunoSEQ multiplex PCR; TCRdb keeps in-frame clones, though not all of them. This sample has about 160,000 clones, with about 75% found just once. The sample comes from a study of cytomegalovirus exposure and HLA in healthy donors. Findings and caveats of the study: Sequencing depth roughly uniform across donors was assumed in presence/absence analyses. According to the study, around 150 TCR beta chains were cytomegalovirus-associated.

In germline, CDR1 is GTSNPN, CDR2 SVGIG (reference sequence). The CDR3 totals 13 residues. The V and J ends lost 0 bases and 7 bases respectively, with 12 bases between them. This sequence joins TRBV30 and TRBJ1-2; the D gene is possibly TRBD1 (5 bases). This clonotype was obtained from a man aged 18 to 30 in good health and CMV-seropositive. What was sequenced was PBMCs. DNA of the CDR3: TGTGCCTGGAGTGTGGGGGGTCCTCGTGGCTACACCTTC. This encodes CAWSVGGPRGYTF.